This note documents a single T cell receptor beta chain sequence. This clone was seen a few times. What antigen it recognizes has not been identified. Base qualities are not provided; no much larger clone lies one nucleotide away. To sequence the TCRbeta CDR3 region, genomic DNA was isolated from the sorted cells. The immunoSEQ Assay was used to sequence the TCRbeta CDR3 regions. In TCRdb, the immuneACCESS table is reduced to in-frame sequences with V and J assigned. These tables do not hold every clone; where another copy was compared, an unresolved V gene accounts for under half, and the others remain unexplained. The sample yields 20,000 to 25,000 clones; 80% to 90% were counted once. The ten largest clones add up to about a third of the sample. Patients with a history of autoimmune disease or receiving systemic immunosuppression were excluded from the trial. Peripheral blood for TCR sequencing was collected from all dose cohorts at baseline, on cycle 4 day 1, and on cycle 7 day 1. The samples were drawn from a first-in-human, open-label, multicenter phase I dose-escalation trial of ivuxolimab. Adults with locally advanced or metastatic melanoma, renal cell carcinoma, hepatocellular carcinoma or head and neck squamous cell carcinoma were enrolled in the trial. Before TCR sequencing, CD4+ and CD8+ T cells were separately sorted from peripheral blood.

The data stem from a study of OX40 agonist ivuxolimab in advanced cancers. Background for the entire study: Ivuxolimab was a fully human IgG2 agonistic monoclonal antibody targeting the costimulatory receptor OX40 (CD134). The purpose of peripheral TCRbeta sequencing was to test whether ivuxolimab changed TCR sequence diversity and led to clonal T-cell expansion. A male proportion of 82.7% and a mean age of approximately 61 years, ranging from roughly 20 to 80, were recorded for the dose-escalation cohort. Partial responses occurred in three dose-escalation patients, of whom one had hepatocellular carcinoma and two had cutaneous melanoma. Patients were allowed to have had prior anti-PD-1, anti-PD-L1 or anti-CTLA-4 therapy, and roughly 40% of the dose-escalation patients had previously received checkpoint inhibitors. Intravenous ivuxolimab was administered to patients every 2 weeks at six dose levels: 0.01, 0.1, 0.3, 1.5, 3 and 10 mg/kg. Of the approximately 50 dose-escalation patients, hepatocellular carcinoma was present in approximately 20, melanoma in around 15, renal cell carcinoma in 9 and head and neck cancer in 9. The paper describes the monotherapy dose-escalation part (N of about 47 patients) of the phase I trial of ivuxolimab. Broader findings and caveats from the paper: After ivuxolimab, CD8+ T cells had more expanded clones than CD4+ T cells on average. The antigen specificity of the clonally expanded peripheral T cells was not determined. In the 0.1-3.0 mg/kg groups, partial responders were among the patients with the lowest normalized peripheral clonal expansion, particularly in CD8+ T cells. Low levels of normalized T-cell clonal expansion were also seen in some nonresponding patients. Clonal expansion of both CD4+ and CD8+ blood T cells was observed from baseline to week 6 at doses 0.1 to 3.0 mg/kg.

The sample in question was CD4+ or CD8+ T cells sorted from blood, obtained in a trial of the OX40 agonist ivuxolimab. This receptor was taken from an adult with an advanced solid tumor such as melanoma, head and neck, liver or kidney cancer.

The CDR3 amino acid sequence is: CASSDLDRVNGYTF. The DNA reads as follows: TGTGCCAGCAGCGATCTGGACAGGGTGAATGGCTACACCTTC. This chain joins TRBV7-9 to TRBJ1-2, and TRBD1 aligns with 8 junction nucleotides. The CDR3 numbers 14 residues from cysteine through phenylalanine. Here the CDR3 DNA is all that survives: 42 bases in frame from base 1. V trim: 5 bases; J trim: 6 bases; unmatched bases: 8. CDR1 and CDR2, looked up from the germline V gene (reference sequence), are SEHNR and FQNEAQ. Reference TRBV7-9 and TRBJ1-2 proteins supply the regions before and after the CDR3; the full variable domain is: DTGVSQNPRHKITKRGQNVTFRCDPISEHNRLYWYRQTLGQGPEFLTYFQNEAQLEKSRLLSDRFSAERPKGSFSTLEIQRTEQGDSAMYLCASSDLDRVNGYTFGSGTRLTVV.